The text below deals with one TCR beta chain. Its specificity is unknown. The record originates from a study of cytomegalovirus exposure and HLA in healthy donors. Study-level points and caveats: In vitro assays verified that a few CMV-associated chains recognized CMV antigens specifically.

Clones were sequenced by immunoSEQ multiplex PCR, and TCRdb holds only the in-frame ones, with some missing. The table lists some 48,000 clones, approximately 95% of them singletons, with about 7.8% in the top ten. The CDR3 consists of 13 residues. V lost 7 bases and J lost 11; bases outside the gene matches: 11. CDR1 MNHEY and CDR2 SVGAGI come from the germline V gene. The sequencing sample was made of PBMCs. The chain combines TRBV6-5 with TRBJ2-5; 9 bases fit TRBD2. This sequence originates from a woman under 30 in good health and CMV-seropositive. CDR3 sequence reads: CASKVTGLAPQYF. The CDR3 DNA reads TGTGCCAGCAAGGTCACGGGACTAGCTCCTCAGTACTTC.